The clone carrying this TCR beta chain was picked up a small number of times. The antigen remains unidentified. This CDR3 is built from 17 residues. CDR1 and CDR2 (germline): SEHNR, FQNEAQ (reference sequence). J was trimmed by 4 bases and V by 0 bases; bases with no gene match: 11. The entry originates in a study of regulatory T cells in long-lasting Graves disease. Both iRepertoire HTBI primers and Arm-PCR of CDR3 regions were used to build the TCR beta libraries. From the multiplex PCR reads, TCRdb called clonotypes with MiXCR, one entry per CDR3 protein. Here the sample spans over 500,000 distinct CDR3 sequences, roughly 16% being singletons. Specified time point: newly diagnosed GD, antithyroid drugs for less than 3 months. PBMC-extracted RNA yielded the TCR library. Study-level findings and limits: TRBV28, TRBJ1-2 and TRBJ2-5 emerged as the favored segments in persistent disease. Accuracy could have been hurt by small sample size.

The same data also contributed to another study, on T cells in Graves' hyperthyroidism and ophthalmopathy. That report notes: Thyroid ultrasound and orbital computed tomography, with clinical symptoms and serum thyroxine and TRAb, informed diagnoses.

The receptor's source is a young man with Graves disease. The V gene is TRBV7-9, the J gene TRBJ2-7, with 8 bases lining up with TRBD1. Sequencing was performed on peripheral blood mononuclear cells (PBMCs), taken at new diagnosis, from a patient treated with antithyroid drugs. In DNA form, the CDR3 reads TGTGCCAGCAGCTTAGCCCATATGGACAGGGCGTTTTACGAGCAGTACTTC. It translates to CASSLAHMDRAFYEQYF.